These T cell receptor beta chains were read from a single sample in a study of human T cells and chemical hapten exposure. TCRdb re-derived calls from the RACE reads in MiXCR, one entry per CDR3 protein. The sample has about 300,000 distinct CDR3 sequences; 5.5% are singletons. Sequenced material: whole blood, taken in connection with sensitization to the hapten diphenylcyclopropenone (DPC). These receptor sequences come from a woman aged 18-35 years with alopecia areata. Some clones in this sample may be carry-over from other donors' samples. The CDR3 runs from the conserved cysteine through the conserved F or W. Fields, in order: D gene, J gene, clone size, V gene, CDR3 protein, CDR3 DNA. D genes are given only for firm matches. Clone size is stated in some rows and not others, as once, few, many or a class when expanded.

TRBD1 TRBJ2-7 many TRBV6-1 CASRDIRDRIYEQYF TGTGCCAGCAGAGATATCCGGGACAGAATCTACGAGCAGTACTTC
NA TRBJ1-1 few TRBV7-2 CASSWLAGETEAFF TGTGCCAGCAGCTGGCTAGCGGGGGAGACTGAAGCTTTCTTT
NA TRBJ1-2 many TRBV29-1 CSVLKNAGYGYTF TGCAGCGTTTTAAAAAATGCGGGATATGGCTACACCTTC
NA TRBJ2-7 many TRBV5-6 CASSFLPYEQYF TGTGCCAGCAGCTTTTTACCCTACGAGCAGTACTTC
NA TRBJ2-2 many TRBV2 CASKEGQSTGELFF TGTGCCAGCAAGGAGGGGCAATCAACCGGGGAGCTGTTTTTT
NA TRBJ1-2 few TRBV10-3 CAIEGQDRGYTF TGTGCCATCGAGGGGCAGGATCGAGGCTACACCTTC
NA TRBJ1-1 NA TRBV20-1 CSARSGAVNTEAFF TGCAGTGCTAGATCGGGGGCCGTGAACACTGAAGCTTTCTTT
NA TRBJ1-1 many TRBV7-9 CALRGGHTEAFF TGTGCCCTGAGGGGGGGTCACACTGAAGCTTTCTTT
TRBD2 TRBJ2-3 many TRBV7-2 CATMSGASTDTQYF TGTGCCACCATGAGCGGGGCCTCCACAGATACGCAGTATTTT
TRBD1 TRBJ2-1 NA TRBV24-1 CATSDPGTGAIYNEQFF TGTGCCACCAGTGATCCCGGGACAGGGGCCATTTACAATGAGCAGTTCTTC
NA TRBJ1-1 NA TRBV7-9 CASSLERSEAFF TGTGCCAGCAGCTTAGAACGGAGTGAAGCTTTCTTT
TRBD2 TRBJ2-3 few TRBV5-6 CASSLLAGTTDTQYF TGTGCCAGCAGCTTGCTAGCGGGGACCACAGATACGCAGTATTTT
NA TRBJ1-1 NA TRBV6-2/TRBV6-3 CASSYTVGTEAFF TGTGCCAGCAGTTACACCGTGGGCACTGAAGCTTTCTTT
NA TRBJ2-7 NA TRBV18 CASSPQEAYEQYF TGTGCCAGCTCACCACAGGAGGCCTACGAGCAGTACTTC
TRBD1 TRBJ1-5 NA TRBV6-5 CASSYSPTGVQPQHF TGTGCCAGCAGTTACTCACCGACAGGGGTACAGCCCCAGCATTTT
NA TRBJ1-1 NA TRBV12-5 CASGLVPSEAFF TGTGCTAGTGGTTTGGTACCGTCTGAAGCTTTCTTT
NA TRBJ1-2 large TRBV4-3 CASSQELQSNYGYTF TGCGCCAGCAGCCAAGAATTACAGTCTAACTATGGCTACACCTTC
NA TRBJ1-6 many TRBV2 CAGGQEGDSPLHF TGTGCCGGGGGGCAGGAGGGCGATTCACCCCTCCACTTT
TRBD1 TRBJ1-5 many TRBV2 CASSTTGGVNQPQHF TGTGCCAGCAGTACGACAGGGGGCGTTAATCAGCCCCAGCATTTT
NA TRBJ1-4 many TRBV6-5 CASSYGQDGAKSEKLFF TGTGCCAGCAGTTACGGTCAGGACGGGGCAAAATCTGAAAAACTGTTTTTT
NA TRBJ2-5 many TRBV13 CASSATERETQYF TGTGCCAGCAGCGCGACTGAGAGAGAGACCCAGTACTTC
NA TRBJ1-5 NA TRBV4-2 CASRRTLYSNQPQHF TGTGCCAGCAGAAGGACACTCTATAGCAATCAGCCCCAGCATTTT
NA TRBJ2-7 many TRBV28 CASSPGGSTYEQYF TGTGCCAGCAGCCCTGGAGGTTCCACCTACGAGCAGTACTTC
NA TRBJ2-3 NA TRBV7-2 CASSPTGVSWDTQYF TGTGCCAGCAGCCCAACGGGAGTGTCGTGGGATACGCAGTATTTT
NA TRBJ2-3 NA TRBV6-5 CASSLGVITDTQYF TGTGCCAGCAGTTTGGGGGTTATAACGGATACGCAGTATTTT
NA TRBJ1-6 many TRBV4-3 CASSQGPSSNSPLHF TGCGCCAGCAGCCAAGGACCCTCCTCTAATTCACCCCTCCACTTT
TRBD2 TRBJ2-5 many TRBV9 CASSPGTSGTETQYF TGTGCCAGCAGCCCAGGGACTAGCGGGACAGAGACCCAGTACTTC
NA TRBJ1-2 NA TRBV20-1 CSANREGGRGYTF TGCAGTGCTAATAGGGAAGGAGGCCGTGGCTACACCTTC
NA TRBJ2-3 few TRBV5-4 CASSLEGRVPDTQYF TGTGCCAGCAGCTTGGAGGGCAGGGTACCAGATACGCAGTATTTT
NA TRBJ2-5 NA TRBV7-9 CASSSGPWLGGTTKETQYF TGTGCCAGCAGCTCAGGCCCATGGCTCGGGGGAACAACAAAAGAGACCCAGTACTTC
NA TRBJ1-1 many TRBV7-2 CASSFTGPRGAFF TGTGCCAGCAGCTTCACAGGGCCAAGGGGAGCTTTCTTT
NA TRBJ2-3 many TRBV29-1 CSVEGPDTQYF TGCAGCGTGGAAGGGCCAGATACGCAGTATTTT
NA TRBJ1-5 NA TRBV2 CASRGTENSNQPQHF TGTGCCAGCAGGGGAACAGAAAACAGCAATCAGCCCCAGCATTTT
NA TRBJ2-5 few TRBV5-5 CASSPRTPVQGPFATQYF TGTGCCAGCAGCCCAAGGACCCCGGTACAGGGACCGTTCGCGACCCAGTACTTC
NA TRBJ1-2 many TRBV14 CASSPTLTAYGYTF TGTGCCAGCAGCCCAACCTTAACAGCGTATGGCTACACCTTC
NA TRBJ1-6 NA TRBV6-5 CASSRADLYNSPLHF TGTGCCAGCAGTAGGGCTGACCTCTATAATTCACCCCTCCACTTT
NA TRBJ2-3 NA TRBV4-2 CASSRGDRGFSTDTQYF TGTGCCAGCAGCCGGGGGGATCGGGGGTTTAGCACAGATACGCAGTATTTT
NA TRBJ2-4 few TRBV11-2 CASSLDLGAKNIQYF TGTGCCAGCAGCTTAGATCTGGGAGCCAAAAACATTCAGTACTTC
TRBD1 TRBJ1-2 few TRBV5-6 CASSVPGQLSIGYTF TGTGCCAGCAGCGTGCCGGGACAGCTATCTATTGGCTACACCTTC
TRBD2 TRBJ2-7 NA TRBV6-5 CASRKSGGPVEQYF TGTGCCAGCAGAAAAAGCGGGGGGCCCGTGGAGCAGTACTTC
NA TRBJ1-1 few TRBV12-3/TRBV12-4 CASSFGQAAFF TGTGCCAGCAGTTTTGGTCAAGCAGCTTTCTTT